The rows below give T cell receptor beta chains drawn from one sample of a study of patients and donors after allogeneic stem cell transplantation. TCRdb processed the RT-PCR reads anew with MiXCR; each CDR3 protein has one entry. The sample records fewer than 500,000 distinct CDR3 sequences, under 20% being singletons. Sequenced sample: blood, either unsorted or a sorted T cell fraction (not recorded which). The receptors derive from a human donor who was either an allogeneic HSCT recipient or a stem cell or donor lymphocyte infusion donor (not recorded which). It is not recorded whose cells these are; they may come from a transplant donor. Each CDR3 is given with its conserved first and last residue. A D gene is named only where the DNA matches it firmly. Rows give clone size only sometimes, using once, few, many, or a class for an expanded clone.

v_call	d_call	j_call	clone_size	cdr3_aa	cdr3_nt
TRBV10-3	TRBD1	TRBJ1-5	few	CAISEVRGLSNQPQHF	TGTGCCATCAGTGAAGTCAGGGGGCTCAGCAATCAGCCCCAGCATTTT
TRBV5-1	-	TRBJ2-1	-	CASSLPDNTTSSYNEQFF	TGCGCCAGCAGCTTGCCTGACAACACCACAAGCTCCTACAATGAGCAGTTCTTC
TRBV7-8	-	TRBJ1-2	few	CASSLVSRGEGYTF	TGTGCCAGCAGCTTAGTTTCCAGGGGAGAAGGCTACACCTTC
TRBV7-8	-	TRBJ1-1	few	CASSLAWTPNTEAFF	TGTGCCAGCAGCTTAGCCTGGACTCCGAACACTGAAGCTTTCTTT
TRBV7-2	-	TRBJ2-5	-	CASSLNINQETQYF	TGTGCCAGCAGCTTAAATATAAACCAAGAGACCCAGTACTTC
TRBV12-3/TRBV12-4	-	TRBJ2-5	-	CASSLRLAIQETQYF	TGTGCCAGCAGTTTAAGGCTGGCCATACAAGAGACCCAGTACTTC
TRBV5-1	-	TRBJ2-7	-	CASSSWTFSYEQYF	TGCGCCAGCAGCTCTTGGACCTTCTCATACGAGCAGTACTTC
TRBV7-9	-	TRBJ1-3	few	CASSLFGGSSGNTIYF	TGTGCCAGCAGCTTATTTGGGGGATCCTCTGGAAACACCATATATTTT
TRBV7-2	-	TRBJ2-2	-	CASSLFLENTGELFF	TGTGCCAGCAGCTTATTCCTAGAGAACACCGGGGAGCTGTTTTTT
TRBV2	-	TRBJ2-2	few	CASSSVLGHGTGELFF	TGTGCCAGCAGCTCCGTGTTGGGCCACGGCACCGGGGAGCTGTTTTTT
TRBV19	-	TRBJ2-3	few	CASSISAGPTDTQYF	TGTGCCAGTAGTATTAGTGCCGGGCCCACAGATACGCAGTATTTT
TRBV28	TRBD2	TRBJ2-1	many	CASGTSSGSSYNEQFF	TGTGCCAGCGGAACCTCTAGCGGGAGCTCCTACAATGAGCAGTTCTTC
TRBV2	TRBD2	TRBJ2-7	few	CASRVIAGDSYEQYF	TGTGCCAGCAGGGTTATAGCGGGAGACTCCTACGAGCAGTACTTC
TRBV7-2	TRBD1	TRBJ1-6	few	CASSLETDRRMHF	TGTGCCAGCAGCTTAGAGACGGACAGGAGGATGCACTTT
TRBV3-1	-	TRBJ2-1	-	CASSFSRGGAYNEQFF	TGTGCCAGCAGCTTTTCGAGGGGGGGCGCCTACAATGAGCAGTTCTTC
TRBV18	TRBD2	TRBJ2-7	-	CASSPGLADLSYEQYF	TGTGCCAGCTCCCCAGGACTAGCGGATTTATCCTACGAGCAGTACTTC
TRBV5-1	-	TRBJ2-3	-	CASTGSSGRTDTQYF	TGCGCCAGCACGGGCTCGAGCGGACGCACAGATACGCAGTATTTT
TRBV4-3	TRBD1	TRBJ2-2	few	CASSQGQGWVGELFF	TGCGCCAGCAGCCAAGGACAGGGATGGGTCGGGGAGCTGTTTTTT
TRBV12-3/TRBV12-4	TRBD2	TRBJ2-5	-	CASSLEAGGQEETQYF	TGTGCCAGCAGTTTAGAAGCGGGGGGGCAGGAAGAGACCCAGTACTTC
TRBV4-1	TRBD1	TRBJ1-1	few	CASSPSTGTVNTEAFF	TGCGCCAGCAGCCCTAGCACCGGGACAGTAAACACTGAAGCTTTCTTT
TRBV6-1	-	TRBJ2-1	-	CASSPGLGGEQFF	TGTGCCAGCAGCCCCGGTCTGGGCGGTGAGCAGTTCTTC
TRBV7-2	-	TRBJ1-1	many	CASSPTGSRRAFF	TGTGCCAGCAGCCCTACAGGGAGTAGGAGAGCTTTCTTT
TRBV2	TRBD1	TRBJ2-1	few	CASKPRTGGYNEQFF	TGTGCCAGCAAGCCCCGGACAGGGGGCTACAATGAGCAGTTCTTC
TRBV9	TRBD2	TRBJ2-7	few	CASSVGREHYEQYF	TGTGCCAGCAGCGTAGGGCGGGAGCACTACGAGCAGTACTTC
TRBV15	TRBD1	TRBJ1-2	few	CATSRDRGRGDYGYTF	TGTGCCACCAGCAGAGATCGAGGCAGGGGGGACTATGGCTACACCTTC
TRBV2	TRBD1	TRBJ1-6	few	CASSGTGDNSPLHF	TGTGCCAGCAGTGGGACAGGGGATAATTCACCCCTCCACTTT
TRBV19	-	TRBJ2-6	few	CASSIDLGDSGANVLTF	TGTGCCAGTAGTATAGACCTGGGCGACTCTGGGGCCAACGTCCTGACTTTC
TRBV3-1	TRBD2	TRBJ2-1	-	CASSQLSGRTYNEQFF	TGTGCCAGCAGCCAACTCAGCGGGAGGACCTACAATGAGCAGTTCTTC
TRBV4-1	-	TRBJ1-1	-	CASSQDRGGAYTEAFF	TGCGCCAGCAGCCAAGACCGTGGGGGGGCGTACACTGAAGCTTTCTTT
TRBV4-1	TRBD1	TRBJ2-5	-	CASSSTGDQTQYF	TGCGCCAGCAGCTCGACAGGGGACCAGACCCAGTACTTC
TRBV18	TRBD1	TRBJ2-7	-	CASSTGDREVYEQYF	TGTGCCAGCTCAACGGGGGACAGGGAGGTCTACGAGCAGTACTTC
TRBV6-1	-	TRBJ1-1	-	CASSQSGTPVETEAFF	TGTGCCAGCAGTCAATCCGGGACACCCGTCGAGACTGAAGCTTTCTTT
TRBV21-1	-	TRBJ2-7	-	CASSNGRDRATYEQYF	TGTGCCAGCAGCAATGGAAGGGACAGGGCTACCTACGAGCAGTACTTC
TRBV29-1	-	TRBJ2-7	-	CSAVLGIQAYEQYF	TGCAGCGCCGTCCTGGGGATTCAAGCCTACGAGCAGTACTTC
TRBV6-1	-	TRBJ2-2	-	CASRPRQANTGELFF	TGTGCCAGCAGACCTCGGCAGGCGAACACCGGGGAGCTGTTTTTT
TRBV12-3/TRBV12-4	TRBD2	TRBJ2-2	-	CASSFGGGFTGELFF	TGTGCCAGCAGTTTCGGGGGGGGGTTCACCGGGGAGCTGTTTTTT
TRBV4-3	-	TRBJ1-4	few	CASSQEGIWGEKLFF	TGCGCCAGCAGCCAAGAAGGAATCTGGGGGGAAAAACTGTTTTTT
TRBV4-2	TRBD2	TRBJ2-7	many	CASSRPGLSPYEQYF	TGTGCCAGCAGTAGACCGGGACTATCTCCCTACGAGCAGTACTTC
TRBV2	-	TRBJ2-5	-	CASSRQNMIETQYF	TGTGCCAGCAGTAGACAGAACATGATAGAGACCCAGTACTTC
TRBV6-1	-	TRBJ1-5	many	CASRGGNQPQHF	TGTGCCAGCAGGGGAGGCAATCAGCCCCAGCATTTT
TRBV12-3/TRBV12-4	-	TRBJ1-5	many	CASSLWQERQPQHF	TGTGCCAGCAGTTTATGGCAGGAGAGACAGCCCCAGCATTTT
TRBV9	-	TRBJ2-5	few	CASGGFETQYF	TGTGCCAGCGGGGGATTTGAGACCCAGTACTTC
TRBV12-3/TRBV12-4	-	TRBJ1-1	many	CASSLIRNTEAFF	TGTGCCAGCAGCTTGATCCGGAACACTGAAGCTTTCTTT
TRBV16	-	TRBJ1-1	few	CASSRPGLASSEAFF	TGTGCCAGCAGCCGCCCCGGGCTTGCCTCTTCTGAAGCTTTCTTT
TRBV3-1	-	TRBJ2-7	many	CASSQWTAAYEQYF	TGTGCCAGCAGCCAGTGGACAGCCGCCTACGAGCAGTACTTC
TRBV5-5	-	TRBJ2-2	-	CASSLSVFTGELFF	TGTGCCAGCAGCTTGTCTGTATTCACCGGGGAGCTGTTTTTT
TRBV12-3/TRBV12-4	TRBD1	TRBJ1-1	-	CASSLSAGGNTEAFF	TGTGCCAGCAGTTTAAGCGCAGGGGGGAACACTGAAGCTTTCTTT
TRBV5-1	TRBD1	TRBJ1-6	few	CASSLGGQVDSPLHF	TGCGCCAGCAGCCTAGGGGGACAGGTGGATTCACCCCTCCACTTT
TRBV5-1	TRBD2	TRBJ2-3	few	CASSWSGRATDTQYF	TGCGCCAGCAGCTGGAGCGGGAGGGCTACAGATACGCAGTATTTT
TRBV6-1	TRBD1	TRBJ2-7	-	CASGVIDPGQGGEQYF	TGTGCCAGCGGAGTTATTGATCCGGGACAGGGCGGCGAGCAGTACTTC
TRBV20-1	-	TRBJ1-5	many	CSASDLKRGSNQPQHF	TGCAGTGCTAGCGACCTAAAGCGGGGGAGCAATCAGCCCCAGCATTTT
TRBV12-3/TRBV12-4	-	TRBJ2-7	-	CASSLEGEAYEQYF	TGTGCCAGCAGTTTAGAGGGGGAGGCCTACGAGCAGTACTTC
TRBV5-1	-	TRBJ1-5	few	CASSPGDGQPQHF	TGCGCCAGCAGCCCAGGGGACGGTCAGCCCCAGCATTTT
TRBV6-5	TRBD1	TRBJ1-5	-	CASSYSEGANQPQHF	TGTGCCAGCAGTTACTCCGAGGGGGCAAATCAGCCCCAGCATTTT
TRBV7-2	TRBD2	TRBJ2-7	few	CASSFGLADYEQYF	TGTGCCAGCAGCTTCGGGCTAGCGGACTACGAGCAGTACTTC
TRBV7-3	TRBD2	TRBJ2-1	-	CASSLRLAGGAYNEQFF	TGTGCCAGCAGCCTGAGACTAGCGGGAGGCGCCTACAATGAGCAGTTCTTC